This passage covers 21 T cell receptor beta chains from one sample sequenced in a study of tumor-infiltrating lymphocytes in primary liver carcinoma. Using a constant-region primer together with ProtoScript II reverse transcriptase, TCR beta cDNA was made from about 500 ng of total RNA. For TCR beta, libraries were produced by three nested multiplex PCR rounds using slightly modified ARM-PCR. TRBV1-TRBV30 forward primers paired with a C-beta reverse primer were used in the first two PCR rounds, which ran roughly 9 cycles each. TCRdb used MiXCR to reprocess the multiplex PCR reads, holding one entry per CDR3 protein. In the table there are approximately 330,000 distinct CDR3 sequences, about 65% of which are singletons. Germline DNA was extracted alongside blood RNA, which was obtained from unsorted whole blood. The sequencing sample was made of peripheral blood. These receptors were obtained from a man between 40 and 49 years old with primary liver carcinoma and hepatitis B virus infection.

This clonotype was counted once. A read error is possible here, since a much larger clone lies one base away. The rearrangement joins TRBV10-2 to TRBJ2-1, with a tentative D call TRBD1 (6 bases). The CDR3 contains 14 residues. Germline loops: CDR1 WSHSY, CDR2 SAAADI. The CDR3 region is CVSSEWTRGNEQFF. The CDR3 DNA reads TGCGTCAGCAGTGAATGGACCAGGGGCAATGAGCAGTTCTTC.

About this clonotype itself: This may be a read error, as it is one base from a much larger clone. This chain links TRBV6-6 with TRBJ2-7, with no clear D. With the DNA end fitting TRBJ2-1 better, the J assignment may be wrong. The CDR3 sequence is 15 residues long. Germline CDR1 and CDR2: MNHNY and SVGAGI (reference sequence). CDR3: CTSTSPGYNYNEQFF. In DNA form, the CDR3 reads TGTACCAGCACCAGCCCCGGCTACAACTACAATGAGCAGTTCTTC.

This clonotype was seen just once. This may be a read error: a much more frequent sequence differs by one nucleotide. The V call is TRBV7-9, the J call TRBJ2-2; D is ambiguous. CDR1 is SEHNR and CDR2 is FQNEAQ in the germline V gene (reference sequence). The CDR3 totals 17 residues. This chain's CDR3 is CASSLGSPRANTRELFF. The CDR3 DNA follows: TGTGCCAGCAGCTTAGGCTCCCCCCGGGCGAACACCAGGGAGCTGTTTTTT.

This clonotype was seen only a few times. This CDR3 reads CASSEGELPRNGYTF. DNA of the CDR3: TGTGCCAGCAGTGAGGGAGAGCTTCCGAGGAATGGCTACACCTTC. V and J are TRBV6-5 and TRBJ1-2; no clear D. From germline, CDR1 is MNHEY and CDR2 SVGAGI. Trimming cost V 5 bases and J 6 bases, with 19 bases left between them. The CDR3 is 15 amino acids.

The chain's CDR3 is CASSLDSGSRPQYF. The DNA for the CDR3 is TGCGCCAGCAGCTTGGATAGCGGGTCTAGGCCCCAGTACTTC. The chain employs TRBV5-1 and TRBJ2-5; 7 bases are a match to TRBD2. The CDR3 runs 14 residues. CDR1 SGHRS and CDR2 YFSETQ come from the germline V gene. J gave up 9 bases and V 0 bases, and 8 bases lay outside the gene matches.

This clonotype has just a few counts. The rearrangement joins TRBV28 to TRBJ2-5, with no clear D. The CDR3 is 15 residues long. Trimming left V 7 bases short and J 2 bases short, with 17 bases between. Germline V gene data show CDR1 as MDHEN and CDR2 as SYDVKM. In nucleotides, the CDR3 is TGTGCCAGCACCTCCCCCCCCCGGGTTCAAGAGACCCAGTACTTC. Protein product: CASTSPPRVQETQYF.

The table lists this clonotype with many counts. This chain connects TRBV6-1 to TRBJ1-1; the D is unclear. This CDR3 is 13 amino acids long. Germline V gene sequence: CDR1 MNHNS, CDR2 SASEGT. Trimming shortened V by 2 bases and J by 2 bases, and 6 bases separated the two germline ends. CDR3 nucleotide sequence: TGTGCCAGCAGTGAAAAGACCAACACTGAAGCTTTCTTT. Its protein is CASSEKTNTEAFF.

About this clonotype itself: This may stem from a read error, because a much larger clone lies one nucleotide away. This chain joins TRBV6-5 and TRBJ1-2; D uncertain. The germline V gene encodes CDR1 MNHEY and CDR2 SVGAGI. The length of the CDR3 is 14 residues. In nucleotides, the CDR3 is TGTGCCAGCAGCCCCCGGGGAAATGACTATGACTACACCTTC. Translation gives CASSPRGNDYDYTF.

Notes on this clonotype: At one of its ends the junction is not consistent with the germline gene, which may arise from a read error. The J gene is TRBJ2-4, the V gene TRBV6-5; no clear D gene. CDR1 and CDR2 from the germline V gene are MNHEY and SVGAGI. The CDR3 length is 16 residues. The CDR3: CASSQDGPIVKNIRYF. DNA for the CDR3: TGTGCCAGCAGTCAGGACGGCCCCATAGTCAAAAACATTCGGTACTTC.

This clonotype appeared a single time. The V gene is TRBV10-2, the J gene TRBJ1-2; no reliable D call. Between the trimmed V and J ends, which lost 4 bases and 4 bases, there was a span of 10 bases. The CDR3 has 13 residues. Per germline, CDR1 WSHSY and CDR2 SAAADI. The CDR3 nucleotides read TGCGCCAGCAGTGCGGACGGAATCTATGGCTACACCTTC. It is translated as CASSADGIYGYTF.

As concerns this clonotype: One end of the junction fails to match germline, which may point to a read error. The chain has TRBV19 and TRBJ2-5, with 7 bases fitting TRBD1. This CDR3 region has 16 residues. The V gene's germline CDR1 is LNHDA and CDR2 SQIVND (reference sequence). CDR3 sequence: CASSPLTMTGKETQYF. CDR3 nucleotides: TGTGCCAGTAGTCCCCTCACGATGACAGGGAAAGAGACCCAGTATTTC.

The CDR3, as DNA: TGTGCCAGCAGCTCACTAGCTTCGGCCACAGATACGCAGTATTTT. Translated, it gives CASSSLASATDTQYF. V is TRBV7-3 and J is TRBJ2-3, with D perhaps matching TRBD2 (6 bases). Germline-derived CDR1 and CDR2 are SGHTA and FQGTGA. This CDR3 contains 15 residues. Trimming removed 4 bases at V and 2 bases at J, with 13 bases between.

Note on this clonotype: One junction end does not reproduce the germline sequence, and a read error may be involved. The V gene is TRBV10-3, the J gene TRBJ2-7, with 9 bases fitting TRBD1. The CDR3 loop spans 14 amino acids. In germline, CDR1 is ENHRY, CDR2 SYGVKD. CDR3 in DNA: TGTGCCATCAGTGTCGCCGGGACAGGGAACGAGAAGTACTTC. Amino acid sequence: CAISVAGTGNEKYF.

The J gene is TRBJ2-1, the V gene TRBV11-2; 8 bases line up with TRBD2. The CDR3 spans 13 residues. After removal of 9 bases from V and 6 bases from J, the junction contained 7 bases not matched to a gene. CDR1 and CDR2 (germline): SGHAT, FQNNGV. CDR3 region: CASNLTSVNEQFF. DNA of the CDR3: TGTGCCAGTAACCTGACTAGCGTCAATGAGCAGTTCTTC.

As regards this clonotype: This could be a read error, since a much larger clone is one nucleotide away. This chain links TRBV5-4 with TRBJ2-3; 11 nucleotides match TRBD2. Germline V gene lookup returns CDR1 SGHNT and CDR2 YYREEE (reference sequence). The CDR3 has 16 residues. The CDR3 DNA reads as TGTGCCAGCAGCTTGAGACTAGCGGGAAGCACAGATACGCAGTGTTTT. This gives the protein CASSLRLAGSTDTQCF.

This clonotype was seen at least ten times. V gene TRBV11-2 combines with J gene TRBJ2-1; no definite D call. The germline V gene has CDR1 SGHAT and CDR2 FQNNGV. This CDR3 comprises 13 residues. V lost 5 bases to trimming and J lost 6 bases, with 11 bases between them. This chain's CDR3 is CASSQDRSNEQFF. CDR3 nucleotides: TGTGCCAGCAGCCAGGACCGGAGCAATGAGCAGTTCTTC. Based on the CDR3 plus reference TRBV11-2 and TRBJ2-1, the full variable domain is EAGVAQSPRYKIIEKRQSVAFWCNPISGHATLYWYQQILGQGPKLLIQFQNNGVVDDSQLPKDRFSAERLKGVDSTLKIQPAKLEDSAVYLCASSQDRSNEQFFGPGTRLTVL.

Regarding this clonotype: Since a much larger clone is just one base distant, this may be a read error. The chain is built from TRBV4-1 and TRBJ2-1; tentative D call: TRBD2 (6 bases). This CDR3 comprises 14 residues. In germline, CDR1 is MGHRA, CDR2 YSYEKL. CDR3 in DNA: TGCGCCAGCAGCAGACTAGAGAACTACAATGAGCAGTCCTTC. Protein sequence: CASSRLENYNEQSF.

In DNA, the CDR3 is TGTGCCAGCAGTTACTCCGCCCCTGTACTAGCGGGAGGTCCTGGGACAGATACGCAGTATTTT. As protein: CASSYSAPVLAGGPGTDTQYF. The chain recombines TRBV6-2 or TRBV6-3 with TRBJ2-3, with 12 bases aligning to TRBD2. Germline assignment: CDR1 MNHEY and CDR2 SVGEGT. After removal of 0 bases from V and 3 bases from J, the junction contained 16 bases not matched to a gene. The length of the CDR3 is 21 residues.

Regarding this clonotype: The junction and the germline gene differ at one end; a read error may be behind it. As DNA, the CDR3 is TGTGCCAGCAGCAGTCAATGGACTGAAGCTATCTTT. This codes for CASSSQWTEAIF. The chain joins TRBV7-9 to TRBJ1-1; no firm D call. CDR1 is SEHNR and CDR2 is FQNEAQ in the germline V gene (reference sequence). CDR3 size: 12 residues.

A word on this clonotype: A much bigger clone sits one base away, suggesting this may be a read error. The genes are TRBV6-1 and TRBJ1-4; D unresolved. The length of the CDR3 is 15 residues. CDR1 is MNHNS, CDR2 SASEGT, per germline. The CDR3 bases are TGTTCCAGCAGGCAAGTTGTGGAGACTAATGAAAAACTGTTTTTT. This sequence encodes CSSRQVVETNEKLFF.

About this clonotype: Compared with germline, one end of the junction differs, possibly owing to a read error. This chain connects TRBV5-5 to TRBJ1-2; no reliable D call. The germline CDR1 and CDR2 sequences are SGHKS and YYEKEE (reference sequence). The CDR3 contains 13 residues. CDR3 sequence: CARSLAEEYGYTF. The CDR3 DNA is TGTGCCAGGAGCTTGGCCGAGGAGTATGGCTACACCTTC.